This TCR beta chain is drawn from a study of monozygotic twins with inflammatory bowel disease. Findings and caveats of the study: A single strong IBD-associated signal or clonotype was not supported by the findings.

On this clonotype itself: Its antigen is unidentified.

Germline V gene data show CDR1 as ENHRY and CDR2 as SYGVKD. CDR3 size: 15 residues. Donors each contributed one blood sample measuring less than 3 ml. Eight distinct reactions (per sample) were used to make the cDNA. Molecular identifiers with 6-nucleotide sample barcodes were added during cDNA synthesis via template switching. TCRdb reprocessed the 5' RACE reads and keeps a single row for each CDR3 protein, giving no DNA. Its clone listing holds about 160,000 distinct CDR3 sequences. This sequence was found in a human donor with ulcerative colitis or Crohn's disease, or a healthy co-twin of an affected twin (not recorded which). The sample comprised blood. The chain uses TRBV10-3 and TRBJ1-1; TCRdb indicates TRBD1, and absent DNA this call remains unverified. The CDR3 protein is CAISEYGTADTEAFF.